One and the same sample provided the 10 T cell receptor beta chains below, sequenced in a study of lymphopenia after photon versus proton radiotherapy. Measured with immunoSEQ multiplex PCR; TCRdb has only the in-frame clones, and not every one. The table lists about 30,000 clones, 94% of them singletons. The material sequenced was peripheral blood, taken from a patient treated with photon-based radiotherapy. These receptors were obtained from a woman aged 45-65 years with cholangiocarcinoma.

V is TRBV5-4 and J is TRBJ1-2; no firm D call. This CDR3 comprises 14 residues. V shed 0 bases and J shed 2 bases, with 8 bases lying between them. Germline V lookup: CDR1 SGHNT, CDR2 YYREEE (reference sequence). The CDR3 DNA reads TGTGCCAGCAGCTTGGGGGGAAAAAACTATGGCTACACCTTC. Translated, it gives CASSLGGKNYGYTF.

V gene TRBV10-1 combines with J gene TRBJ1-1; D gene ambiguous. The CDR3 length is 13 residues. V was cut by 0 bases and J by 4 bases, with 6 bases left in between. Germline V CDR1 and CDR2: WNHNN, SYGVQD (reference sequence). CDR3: CASSESYGTEAFF. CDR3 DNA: TGCGCCAGCAGTGAGTCGTACGGCACTGAAGCTTTCTTT.

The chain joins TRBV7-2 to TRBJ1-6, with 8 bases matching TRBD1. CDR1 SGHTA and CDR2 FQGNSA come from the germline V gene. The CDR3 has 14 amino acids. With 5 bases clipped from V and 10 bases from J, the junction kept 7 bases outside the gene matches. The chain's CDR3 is CASSHADRGSPLHF. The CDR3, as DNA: TGTGCCAGCAGCCACGCTGACAGGGGATCACCCCTCCACTTT.

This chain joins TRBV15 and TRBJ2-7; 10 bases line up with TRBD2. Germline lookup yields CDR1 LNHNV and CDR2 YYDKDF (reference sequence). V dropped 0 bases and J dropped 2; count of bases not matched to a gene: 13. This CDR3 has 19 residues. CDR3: CATSRDHTSGDLWAYEQYF. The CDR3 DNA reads TGTGCCACCAGCAGAGATCATACTAGCGGGGACCTCTGGGCCTACGAGCAGTACTTC.

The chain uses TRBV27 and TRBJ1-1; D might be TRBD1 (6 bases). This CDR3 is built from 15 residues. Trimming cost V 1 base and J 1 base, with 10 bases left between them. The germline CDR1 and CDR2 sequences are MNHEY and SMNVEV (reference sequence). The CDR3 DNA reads TGTGCCAGCAGTTTATATGGGGGCCAGAACACTGAAGCTTTCTTT. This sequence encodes CASSLYGGQNTEAFF.

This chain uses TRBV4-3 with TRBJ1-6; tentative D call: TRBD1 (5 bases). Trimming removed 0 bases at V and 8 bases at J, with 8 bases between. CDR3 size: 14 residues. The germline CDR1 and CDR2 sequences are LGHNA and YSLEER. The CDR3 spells CASSQETDYSPLHF. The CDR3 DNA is TGCGCCAGCAGCCAAGAGACAGATTATTCACCCCTCCACTTT.

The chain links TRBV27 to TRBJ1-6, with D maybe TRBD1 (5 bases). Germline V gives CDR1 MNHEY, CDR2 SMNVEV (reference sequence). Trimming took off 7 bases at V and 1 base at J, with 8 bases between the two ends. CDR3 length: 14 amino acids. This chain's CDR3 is CASTGKSYNSPLHF. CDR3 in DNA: TGTGCCAGCACAGGGAAGTCCTATAATTCACCCCTCCACTTT.

The chain's CDR3 is CASSVDPGRLNSPLHF. DNA of the CDR3: TGTGCCAGCAGCGTAGATCCCGGAAGACTTAATTCACCCCTCCACTTT. V gene TRBV9 combines with J gene TRBJ1-6, with no clear D. Per the germline V gene, CDR1 is SGDLS and CDR2 is YYNGEE. This CDR3 has 16 amino acids. Trimming removed 0 bases from V and 6 bases from J, with 13 bases in between.

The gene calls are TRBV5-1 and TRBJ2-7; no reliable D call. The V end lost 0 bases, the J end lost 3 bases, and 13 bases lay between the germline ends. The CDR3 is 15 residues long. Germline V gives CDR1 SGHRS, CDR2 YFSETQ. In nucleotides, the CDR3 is TGCGCCAGCAGCTTGGATCGGGCAGAGGTCTACGAGCAGTACTTC. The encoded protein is CASSLDRAEVYEQYF.

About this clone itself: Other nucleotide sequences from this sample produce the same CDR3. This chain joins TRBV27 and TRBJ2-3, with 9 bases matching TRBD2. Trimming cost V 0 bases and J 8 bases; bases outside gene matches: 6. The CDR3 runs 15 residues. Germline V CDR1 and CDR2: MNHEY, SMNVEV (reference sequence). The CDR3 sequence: CASSLSRGGWGTQYF. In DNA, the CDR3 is TGTGCCAGCAGTTTATCGCGGGGGGGCTGGGGTACGCAGTATTTT.